This TCR beta chain is from a study of blood T cell repertoires in COVID-19. About the research overall: The study drew acute and convalescent COVID-19 samples from the United States, Italy and Spain. T cells, B-cell-depleted T cells, or PBMCs provided the cDNA or gDNA that served as material.

Per the germline V gene, CDR1 is SGHRS and CDR2 is YFSETQ. The CDR3 spans 12 residues. The V and J ends lost 4 bases and 8 bases, in that order; junction bases with no gene match: 3. The authors' processing: It was from reference gene primer amplification that nucleated cell counts were estimated. The protocol was immunoSEQ multiplex PCR, while the TCRdb copy is restricted to in-frame clones and leaves out a portion. V, J and clone size are those of that table, while D and trimming were read from the DNA. The sample lists 150,000 or so clones, more than 80% occurring once. The chain joins TRBV5-1 to TRBJ1-1, with TRBD1 identical over 9 bases. The source of this sequence is a human donor with acute or convalescent COVID-19. The donor label of this sample is uncertain. The sequenced sample consisted of peripheral blood. CDR3 region: CASSGTGLEAFF. CDR3 nucleotide sequence: TGCGCCAGCAGCGGGACAGGGCTAGAAGCTTTCTTT.